This TCR beta chain is drawn from a study of cytomegalovirus exposure and HLA in healthy donors. Each donor was nominally healthy when sampled (though unrecorded immune exposures were likely). Germline V gives CDR1 SGHTA, CDR2 FQGTGA. CDR3 length: 13 amino acids. The J segment lost 4 bases and the V segment lost 4 bases, leaving 3 bases of the junction unmatched. With 60 Vbeta and 13 Jbeta primers, the PCR was carried out. As processed by the authors: Unique TCR beta chains totaled about 78 million in a later count, with about 11 million of them shared. Measured with immunoSEQ multiplex PCR; TCRdb has only the in-frame clones, and not every one. From that table come the V and J calls and clone size; the DNA was used to work out D and trimming. In the table there are about 180,000 clones, almost 85% of which are singletons. As regards this clone: Its cognate antigen is unknown. Additional DNA sequences in this sample encode the identical CDR3.

The study, taken as a whole, reports: The study carried out a later analysis of TCR beta sequences. It associated 16,951 of them with specific HLA alleles at a false discovery rate of 0.05.

The chain couples TRBV7-3 to TRBJ1-1; 7 nucleotides agree with TRBD1. Sequencing input: PBMCs. The receptor's source is a woman between 50 and 59 years old in good health and CMV-seronegative. Here the CDR3 reads CASSSRQGTEAFF. The DNA for the CDR3 is TGTGCCAGCAGCTCCCGACAGGGCACTGAAGCTTTCTTT.